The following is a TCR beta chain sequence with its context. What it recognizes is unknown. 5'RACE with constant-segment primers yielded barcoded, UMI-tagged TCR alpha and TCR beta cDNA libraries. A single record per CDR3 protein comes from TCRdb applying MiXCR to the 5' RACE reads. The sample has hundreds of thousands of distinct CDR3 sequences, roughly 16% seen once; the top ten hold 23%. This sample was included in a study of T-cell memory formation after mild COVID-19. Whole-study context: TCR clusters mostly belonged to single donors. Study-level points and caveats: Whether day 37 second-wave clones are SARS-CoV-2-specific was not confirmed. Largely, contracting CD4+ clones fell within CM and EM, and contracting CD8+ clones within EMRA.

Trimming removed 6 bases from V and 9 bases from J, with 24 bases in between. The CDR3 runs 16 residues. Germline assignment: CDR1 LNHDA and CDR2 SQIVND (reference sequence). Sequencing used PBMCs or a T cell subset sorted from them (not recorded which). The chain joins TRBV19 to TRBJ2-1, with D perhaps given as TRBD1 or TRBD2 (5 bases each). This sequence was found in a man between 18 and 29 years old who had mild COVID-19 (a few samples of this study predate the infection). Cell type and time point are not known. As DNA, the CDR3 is TGTGCCAGTAGACCGCAGGCGAGGGGTTATTCTCCTGAGCAGTTCTTC. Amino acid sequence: CASRPQARGYSPEQFF.